Listed below are T cell receptor beta chains from one sample, sequenced in a study of T cell responses to AZD1222 COVID-19 vaccine. Repertoires were generated with immunoSEQ multiplex PCR, while TCRdb's copy carries only in-frame clones and drops some. The data show fewer than 120,000 clones, about 88% seen once. The starting material was peripheral blood, obtained on day 0 of AZD1222 vaccination. The receptors here all came from an adult in good health. Both conserved end residues are part of each CDR3. Not all rows give a size; the values are once, few, many and, for expanded clones, a class.

clone size,J gene,V gene,CDR3 protein
-,TRBJ2-3,TRBV9,CASSASGAYTDTQYF
-,TRBJ2-7,TRBV7-8,CASSSDRGGEQYF
-,TRBJ1-5,TRBV19,CASTRDGSYQPQHF
-,TRBJ1-2,TRBV5-4,CASSLDGGFGYTF
-,TRBJ2-7,TRBV5-5,CASSPRDRVYEQYF
-,TRBJ2-3,TRBV5-5,CASSLDAGSTQYF
-,TRBJ1-4,TRBV10-2,CASSEWGTGGVGNEKLFF
-,TRBJ1-5,TRBV6-6,CASSYLGSDQPQHF
-,TRBJ1-2,TRBV4-2,CASSQEGGTVRISYTF
-,TRBJ2-4,TRBV25-1,CASSASVHGNIQYF
-,TRBJ2-5,TRBV18,CASSPPGTTAGETQYF
-,TRBJ1-2,TRBV15,CATSRDQDSLLNYGYTF
-,TRBJ1-2,TRBV5-4,CASSLPRTANYGYTF
once,TRBJ2-7,TRBV3-1/TRBV3-2,CASSLGTVLHEQYF
-,TRBJ2-7,TRBV27,CASGDRVHYEQYF
-,TRBJ2-1,TRBV7-8,CASRAGNSYNEQFF
-,TRBJ2-7,TRBV6-5,CASSLDGRQTYEQYF
-,TRBJ2-4,TRBV19,CASSTYGQANKNIQYF
-,TRBJ2-7,TRBV13,CASRVGTASYEQYF
-,TRBJ1-1,TRBV11-2,CASSLGQGIEAFF
-,TRBJ2-7,TRBV7-2,CASSLAGEQYF
-,TRBJ2-2,TRBV4-2,CASSQDRIRASGELFF
-,TRBJ2-7,TRBV5-1,CASSFTGGTYEQYF
-,TRBJ2-5,TRBV13,CASSLEGTGFQETQYF
-,TRBJ1-4,TRBV3-1/TRBV3-2,CASGQMRPNEKLFF
-,TRBJ1-6,TRBV2,CASSVVGVASYNSPLHF
few,TRBJ1-6,TRBV9,CASSVAWGTGGPLHF
-,TRBJ2-7,TRBV5-1,CASGFGSGARDEQYF
-,TRBJ1-5,TRBV5-5,CASSPGQGGFSNQPQHF
-,TRBJ2-3,TRBV6-5,CASRTGGSTDTQYF
once,TRBJ1-2,TRBV29-1,CSVTLYGYTF
-,TRBJ1-1,TRBV6-2/TRBV6-3,CASSYQGAYTEAFF
-,TRBJ1-2,TRBV2,CASSVGRVAYGYTF
-,TRBJ2-6,TRBV27,CASTMIGSSGANVLTF
-,TRBJ2-1,TRBV7-5,CVRSRTSGRKSYNEQFF
once,TRBJ1-2,TRBV12-3/TRBV12-4,CASSFRDRGRYTF
-,TRBJ2-7,TRBV30,CAWSVSLTVEQYF
-,TRBJ1-6,TRBV18,CASSPDRYNSPLHF
once,TRBJ2-1,TRBV7-2,CASSLVWAGRGNEQFF
-,TRBJ2-4,TRBV27,CASSLIAGTRAKNIQYF
-,TRBJ2-7,TRBV7-9,CASSLGQTRTYEQYF
-,TRBJ1-2,TRBV5-1,CASSSGQPTGGYTF
-,TRBJ1-2,TRBV19,CASSPGQGASYGYTF
-,TRBJ2-7,TRBV19,CASAEGVSYEQYF
-,TRBJ1-2,TRBV5-6,CASSLWTGDAGYTF
-,TRBJ1-4,TRBV18,CASSPLPPAATNEKLFF
-,TRBJ1-2,TRBV5-8,CASSLGREGYTF
few,TRBJ1-5,TRBV19,CASNRGAYSNQPQHF
once,TRBJ2-6,TRBV6-5,CASRWGATTVLTF
-,TRBJ1-2,TRBV11-2,CASSLDPGQGDGYTF